The source of this T cell receptor beta chain is a study of shared clonotypes between healthy human individuals. Study-level points and caveats: Generation probabilities of non-shared clonotypes were lower (relative to those shared by all four donors).

An assay was performed, and its level was deep. Assay used: immunoSEQ multiplex PCR; TCRdb lists only in-frame clones, some missing. The sample lists 1.5 million to 2.5 million clones; less than 95% were seen once. Germline V gives CDR1 ENHRY, CDR2 SYGVKD. The germline V and J ends were trimmed by 7 bases and 2 bases, with 9 bases remaining between them. This CDR3 contains 13 residues. As for this clone: Its antigen remains unknown.

Only CD45RO-negative cells positively selected for CCR7 counted as naive CD8 cells, so terminally differentiated effector memory CD45RA+ cells were excluded. Only Caucasian adults living in Nashville, Tennessee made up the donor group. Sequencing was done on a sample of naive CD8+ T cells sorted from blood. The chain recombines TRBV10-3 with TRBJ1-3; no definite D call. This clonotype was sampled from a man between 18 and 29 years old in good health. CDR3 sequence: CAINDVTGNTIYF. The CDR3 DNA reads TGTGCCATCAATGACGTGACTGGAAACACCATATATTTT.